This TCR beta chain comes out of a study of cytomegalovirus exposure and HLA in healthy donors. The V and J ends lost 6 bases and 1 base respectively, with 9 bases between them. The CDR3 contains 13 residues. Germline V gene sequence: CDR1 MNHEY, CDR2 SVGAGI. PCR was performed using 60 Vbeta and 13 Jbeta primers. Here immunoSEQ multiplex PCR was the method, and the copy in TCRdb shows in-frame clones only, minus some. The table lists about 180,000 clones, more than 70% of them singletons. The origin of this receptor is a man aged 25 to 40 in good health and CMV-seronegative. The chain employs TRBV6-5 and TRBJ1-1, with D tentatively TRBD1 (6 bases). The specimen sequenced was PBMCs. CDR3 nucleotide sequence: TGTGCCAGCAGCCCGGGACAGAACACTGAAGCTTTCTTT. This translates into CASSPGQNTEAFF.